This TCR beta chain was captured in a study of T cells in Graves' hyperthyroidism and ophthalmopathy. Study-wide results and caveats: A 13 V-J signature model discriminated ophthalmopathy versus stable hyperthyroidism. Ophthalmopathy was model-predicted a median around 6.1 months pre-onset.

Amplified regions were TCR beta CDR3 sequences from RNA transcripts. Using the HTBI primer set, a first-round RT-PCR was run on the TCR CDR3. TCRdb re-analysed the multiplex PCR reads in MiXCR, keeping a single row per CDR3 protein. The repertoire holds 340,000 or so distinct CDR3 sequences, with about 20% as singletons. CDR3 length: 13 residues. Germline V gene data show CDR1 as MNHEY and CDR2 as SMNVEV (reference sequence). Trimming cost V 2 bases and J 4 bases, with 9 bases left between them. This clonotype was counted many times. Its antigen is currently unknown. Uncontrolled infection, other autoimmune disease, pregnancy or lactation excluded patients. Each diagnosis was grounded in clinical symptoms, serum thyroxine and TRAb, thyroid ultrasound, and orbital computed tomography.

The specimen was blood. This sequence originates from a woman in her fifties or sixties with Graves' hyperthyroidism. V is TRBV27 and J is TRBJ2-7; D might be TRBD1 (6 bases). This CDR3 is CASSLAQGYEQYF. The CDR3 nucleotides are TGTGCCAGCAGTTTAGCACAGGGTTACGAGCAGTACTTC.